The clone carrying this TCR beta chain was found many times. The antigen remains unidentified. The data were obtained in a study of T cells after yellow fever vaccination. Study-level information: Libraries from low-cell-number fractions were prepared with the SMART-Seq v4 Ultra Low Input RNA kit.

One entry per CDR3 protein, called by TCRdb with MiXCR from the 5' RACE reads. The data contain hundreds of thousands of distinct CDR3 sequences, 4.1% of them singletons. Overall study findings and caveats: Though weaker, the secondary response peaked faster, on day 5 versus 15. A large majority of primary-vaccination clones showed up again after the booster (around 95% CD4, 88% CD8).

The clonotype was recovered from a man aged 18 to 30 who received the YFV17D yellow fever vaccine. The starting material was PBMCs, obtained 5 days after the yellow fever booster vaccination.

The CDR3 loop is CASSPPYDRAEQFF. CDR3 coding DNA: TGTGCCAGCTCACCACCTTACGACAGAGCAGAGCAGTTCTTC. V is TRBV18 and J is TRBJ2-1, with a weak D call TRBD1 (5 bases). There are 14 residues in the CDR3. Between the trimmed V and J ends, which lost 0 bases and 10 bases, there was a span of 13 bases. Germline V CDR1 and CDR2: KGHSH, LQKENI. Supplemented by reference TRBV18 and TRBJ2-1, the full variable domain reads NAGVMQNPRHLVRRRGQEARLRCSPMKGHSHVYWYRQLPEEGLKFMVYLQKENIIDESGMPKERFSAEFPKEGPSILRIQQVVRGDSAAYFCASSPPYDRAEQFFGPGTRLTVL.